Following are 11 T cell receptor beta chains from one sample sequenced in a study of blood T cell repertoires in COVID-19 (dated by TCRdb to between 2020 and 2021). Libraries were made using the immunoSEQ multiplex PCR assay. TCRdb holds this immuneACCESS table with in-frame rearrangements only. Some clones are missing; in checked studies, unresolved V genes explain under half, and the rest has no known cause. In all, the sample holds about 120,000 clones, and roughly 91% of those were seen once. The ten most abundant clones make up about 1.5% of the sample. Material: peripheral blood. The source of these receptors is a human donor in a cohort sampled during active COVID-19.

This clone was counted once. The chain has TRBV5-4 and TRBJ2-5; 7 bases line up with TRBD2. V lost 3 bases to trimming and J lost 1 base; unmatched junction nucleotides: 6. This CDR3 is 15 amino acids long. The germline V gene has CDR1 SGHNT and CDR2 YYREEE (reference sequence). The DNA of the CDR3 is TGTGCCAGCAGCTACCAGCGGGAATTCCAAGAGACCCAGTACTTC. Its translation: CASSYQREFQETQYF.

This chain joins TRBV13 and TRBJ1-2; D ambiguous. This CDR3 is built from 15 residues. Between the trimmed V and J ends, which lost 4 bases and 0 bases, there was a span of 12 bases. Looked up from germline, CDR1 is PRHDT and CDR2 is FYEKMQ (reference sequence). The CDR3 loop reads CASSSHSGSNYGYTF. CDR3 coding DNA: TGTGCCAGCAGCTCGCACAGCGGTTCTAACTATGGCTACACCTTC.

The rearrangement joins TRBV21-1 to TRBJ1-2; the tabulated D call, TRBD1, remains unverified against the DNA. TRBV21-1 is classified as a pseudogene. The CDR3 has 17 residues. The CDR3 protein is CASSKAVGHPGDYGYTF. DNA for the CDR3: TGTGCCAGCAGCAAAGCGGTGGGACACCCTGGGGACTATGGCTACACCTTC.

The chain couples TRBV14 to TRBJ2-5; maybe TRBD2 (6 bases). In germline, CDR1 is SGHDN, CDR2 FVKESK. Between the trimmed V and J ends, which lost 1 base and 3 bases, there was a span of 6 bases. This CDR3 is built from 13 residues. CDR3 residues: CASSQGTKETQYF. CDR3 nucleotides: TGTGCCAGCAGCCAAGGGACTAAAGAGACCCAGTACTTC. Complete variable domain (other parts from reference TRBV14 and TRBJ2-5): EAGVTQFPSHSVIEKGQTVTLRCDPISGHDNLYWYRRVMGKEIKFLLHFVKESKQDESGMPNNRFLAERTGGTYSTLKVQPAELEDSGVYFCASSQGTKETQYFGPGTRLLVL.

The chain has TRBV18 and TRBJ2-3; possibly TRBD1 for D (5 bases). Per the germline V gene, CDR1 is KGHSH and CDR2 is LQKENI. This CDR3 contains 19 residues. V was clipped by 2 bases and J by 0 bases, with 21 bases between them. For the CDR3, the DNA is TGTGCCAGCTCACCAGGATGGGCTTATCAGGGCTATAGCACAGATACGCAGTATTTT. This sequence encodes CASSPGWAYQGYSTDTQYF.

The gene calls are TRBV19 and TRBJ2-1; possible D gene TRBD2, 6 bases. This CDR3 has 13 amino acids. The V gene's germline CDR1 is LNHDA and CDR2 SQIVND (reference sequence). V was shortened by 3 bases and J by 8 bases, with 11 bases between the two germline ends. The CDR3 DNA is TGTGCCAGTAGTATCGGGCAGCGGGATGAGCAGTTCTTC. Its translation is CASSIGQRDEQFF. Combining the CDR3 with reference TRBV19 and TRBJ2-1 gives the whole variable domain DGGITQSPKYLFRKEGQNVTLSCEQNLNHDAMYWYRQDPGQGLRLIYYSQIVNDFQKGDIAEGYSVSREKKESFPLTVTSAQKNPTAFYLCASSIGQRDEQFFGPGTRLTVL.

The genes are TRBV6-1 and TRBJ2-4; unclear D gene. With 0 bases removed from V and 0 bases from J, the gap between germline ends came to 9 bases. The CDR3 extends over 16 amino acids. Germline lookup yields CDR1 MNHNS and CDR2 SASEGT. The CDR3, as DNA: TGTGCCAGCAGTGAAGCAGATAGACTAGCCAAAAACATTCAGTACTTC. It encodes CASSEADRLAKNIQYF.

There are a few counts of this clone. The chain links TRBV18 to TRBJ1-4, with D possibly TRBD1 on 5 matching bases. Germline CDR1 and CDR2: KGHSH and LQKENI. V shed 3 bases and J shed 0 bases, with 11 bases lying between them. The CDR3 is 16 residues long. The chain's CDR3 is CASSPVDRSTNEKLFF. The DNA of the CDR3 is TGTGCCAGCTCACCTGTAGACAGATCAACTAATGAAAAACTGTTTTTT. Filled out from reference TRBV18 and TRBJ1-4, the complete variable domain reads NAGVMQNPRHLVRRRGQEARLRCSPMKGHSHVYWYRQLPEEGLKFMVYLQKENIIDESGMPKERFSAEFPKEGPSILRIQQVVRGDSAAYFCASSPVDRSTNEKLFFGSGTQLSVL.

The chain has TRBV7-2 and TRBJ2-5; the D gene is possibly TRBD1 (6 bases). The CDR3 is 17 amino acids. Germline loops: CDR1 SGHTA, CDR2 FQGNSA. The V and J ends lost 5 bases and 4 bases respectively, with 23 bases between them. The CDR3 spells CASSHRRTAFGGETQYF. The DNA for the CDR3 is TGTGCCAGCAGCCATCGGCGGACAGCTTTTGGTGGAGAGACCCAGTACTTC.

V is TRBV5-1 and J is TRBJ2-2, with D hard to call. Germline-derived CDR1 and CDR2 are SGHRS and YFSETQ. This CDR3 is 12 amino acids long. Trimming shortened V by 0 bases and J by 6 bases, and 3 bases separated the two germline ends. The CDR3 region is CASSLVSGELFF. The DNA of the CDR3 is TGCGCCAGCAGCTTGGTATCCGGGGAGCTGTTTTTT.

The chain uses TRBV9 and TRBJ1-2; 8 positions agree with TRBD1. The ends lost 0 bases at V and 3 bases at J; junction bases unmatched: 4. Per germline, CDR1 SGDLS and CDR2 YYNGEE. The CDR3 contains 15 residues. In DNA, the CDR3 is TGTGCCAGCAGCGTAGGGGACAGGTTGGACTATGGCTACACCTTC. Amino acid sequence: CASSVGDRLDYGYTF. The variable domain in full, completed from reference TRBV9 and TRBJ1-2, reads DSGVTQTPKHLITATGQRVTLRCSPRSGDLSVYWYQQSLDQGLQFLIQYYNGEERAKGNILERFSAQQFPDLHSELNLSSLELGDSALYFCASSVGDRLDYGYTFGSGTRLTVV.